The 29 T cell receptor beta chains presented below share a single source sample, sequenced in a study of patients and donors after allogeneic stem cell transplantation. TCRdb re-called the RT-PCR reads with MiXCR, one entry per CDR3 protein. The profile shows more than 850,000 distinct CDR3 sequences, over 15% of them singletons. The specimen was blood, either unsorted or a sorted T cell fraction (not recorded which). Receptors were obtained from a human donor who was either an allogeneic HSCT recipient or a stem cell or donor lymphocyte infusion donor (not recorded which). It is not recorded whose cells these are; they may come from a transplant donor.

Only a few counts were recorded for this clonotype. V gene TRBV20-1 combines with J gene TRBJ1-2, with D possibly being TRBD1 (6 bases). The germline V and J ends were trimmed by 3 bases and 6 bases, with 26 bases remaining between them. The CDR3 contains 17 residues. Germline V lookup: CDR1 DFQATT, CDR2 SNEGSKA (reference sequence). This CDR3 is CSASWDKGRINGNGYTF. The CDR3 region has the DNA TGCAGTGCTAGCTGGGACAAGGGGAGGATTAATGGAAATGGCTACACCTTC.

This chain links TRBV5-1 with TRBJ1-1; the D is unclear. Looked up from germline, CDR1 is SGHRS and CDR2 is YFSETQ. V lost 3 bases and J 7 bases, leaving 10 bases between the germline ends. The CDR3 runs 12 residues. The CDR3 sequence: CASSWRIGEAFF. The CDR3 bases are TGCGCCAGCAGCTGGAGGATAGGTGAAGCTTTCTTT.

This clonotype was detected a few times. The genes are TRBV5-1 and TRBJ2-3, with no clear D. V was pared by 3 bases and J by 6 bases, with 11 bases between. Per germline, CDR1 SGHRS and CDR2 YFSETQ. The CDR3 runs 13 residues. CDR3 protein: CASSSDPLDTQYF. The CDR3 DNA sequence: TGCGCCAGCAGCTCGGACCCACTGGATACGCAGTATTTT.

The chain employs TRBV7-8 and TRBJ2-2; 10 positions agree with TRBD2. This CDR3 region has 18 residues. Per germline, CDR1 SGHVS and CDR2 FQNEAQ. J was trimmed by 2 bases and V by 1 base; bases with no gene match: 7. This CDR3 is CASSLGLAGAINTGELFF. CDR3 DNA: TGTGCCAGCAGCTTAGGCCTAGCGGGGGCTATAAACACCGGGGAGCTGTTTTTT.

The CDR3 bases are TGCAGTGCAGCACAGGGGGCGCGGGGCAATCAGCCCCAGCATTTT. Encoded protein: CSAAQGARGNQPQHF. The chain combines TRBV20-1 with TRBJ1-5; 9 positions match TRBD1. Germline V gene data show CDR1 as DFQATT and CDR2 as SNEGSKA (reference sequence). The CDR3 is 15 amino acids. The V gene end was trimmed by 6 bases and the J gene end by 2 bases; junction bases not matched to a gene: 8.

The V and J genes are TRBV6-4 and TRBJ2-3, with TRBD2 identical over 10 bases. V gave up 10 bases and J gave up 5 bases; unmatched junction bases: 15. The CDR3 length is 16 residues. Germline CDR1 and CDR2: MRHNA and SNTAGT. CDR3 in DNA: TGTGCCACTTCAGCGGGAGGGCTTGGAGTTGGAGATACGCAGTATTTT. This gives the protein CATSAGGLGVGDTQYF.

The CDR3 nucleotides are TGTGCCAGCAGTTTCCGGGCTGTGGGAAACACCATATATTTT. It encodes CASSFRAVGNTIYF. This chain connects TRBV12-3 or TRBV12-4 to TRBJ1-3; no definite D call. The CDR3 contains 14 residues. Deletions cut 3 bases from V and 4 bases from J, with 10 bases between.

The CDR3, as DNA: TGCAGCGTCCGCCGCGGGGGGGAGACCCAGTACTTC. It yields the protein CSVRRGGETQYF. The J gene is TRBJ2-5, the V gene TRBV29-1, with TRBD2 identical over 8 bases. Germline V gives CDR1 SQVTM, CDR2 ANQGSEA. The trim removed 6 bases at V and 5 bases at J, leaving 5 bases unmatched. The CDR3 loop spans 12 amino acids. Supplemented by reference TRBV29-1 and TRBJ2-5, the full variable domain reads SAVISQKPSRDICQRGTSLTIQCQVDSQVTMMFWYRQQPGQSLTLIATANQGSEATYESGFVIDKFPISRPNLTFSTLTVSNMSPEDSSIYLCSVRRGGETQYFGPGTRLLVL.

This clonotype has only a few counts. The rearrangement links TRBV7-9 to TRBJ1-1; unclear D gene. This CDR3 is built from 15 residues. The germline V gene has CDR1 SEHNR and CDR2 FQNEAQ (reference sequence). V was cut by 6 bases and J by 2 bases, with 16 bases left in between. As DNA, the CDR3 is TGTGCCAGCAGTCGCCTTGCACCCCGAAACACTGAAGCTTTCTTT. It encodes CASSRLAPRNTEAFF. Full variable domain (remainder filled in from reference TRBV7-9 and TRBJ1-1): DTGVSQNPRHKITKRGQNVTFRCDPISEHNRLYWYRQTLGQGPEFLTYFQNEAQLEKSRLLSDRFSAERPKGSFSTLEIQRTEQGDSAMYLCASSRLAPRNTEAFFGQGTRLTVV.

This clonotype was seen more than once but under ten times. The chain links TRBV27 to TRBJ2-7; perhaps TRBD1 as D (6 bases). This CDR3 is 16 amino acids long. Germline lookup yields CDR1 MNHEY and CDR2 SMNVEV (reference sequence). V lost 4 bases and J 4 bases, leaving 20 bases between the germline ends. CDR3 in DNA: TGTGCCAGCAGTTCCCTCAGGGGTTTGGATGGGTACGAGCAGTACTTC. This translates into CASSSLRGLDGYEQYF.

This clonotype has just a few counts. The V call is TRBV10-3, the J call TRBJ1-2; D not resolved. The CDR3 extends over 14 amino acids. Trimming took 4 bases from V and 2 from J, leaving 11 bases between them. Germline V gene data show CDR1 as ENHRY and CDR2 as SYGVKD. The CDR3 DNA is TGTGCCATCAGTGCGGCTGAATTCAACTATGGCTACACCTTC. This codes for CAISAAEFNYGYTF.

The DNA of the CDR3 is TGTGCCAGCAGTGACGGGCGCAGACTAGCAACTAATGAAAAACTGTTTTTT. It translates to CASSDGRRLATNEKLFF. The genes are TRBV6-1 and TRBJ1-4; D uncertain. V dropped 3 bases and J dropped 0 bases, with 14 bases sitting between them. The CDR3 consists of 17 residues. The germline V gene encodes CDR1 MNHNS and CDR2 SASEGT.

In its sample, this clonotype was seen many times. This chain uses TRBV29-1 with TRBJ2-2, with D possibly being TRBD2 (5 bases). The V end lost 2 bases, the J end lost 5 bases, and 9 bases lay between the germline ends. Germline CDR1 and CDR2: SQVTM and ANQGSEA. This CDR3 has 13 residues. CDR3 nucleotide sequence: TGCAGCGTTGAACGACGGGGTACCGGGGAGCTGTTTTTT. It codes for CSVERRGTGELFF.

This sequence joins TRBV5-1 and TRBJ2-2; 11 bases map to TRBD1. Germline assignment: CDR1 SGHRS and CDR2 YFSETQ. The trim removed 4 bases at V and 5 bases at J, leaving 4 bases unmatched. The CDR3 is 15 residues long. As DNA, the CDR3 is TGCGCCAGCAGCACCGGACAGGGGGCGACCGGGGAGCTGTTTTTT. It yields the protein CASSTGQGATGELFF.

The CDR3: CASSYPTENEQFF. The CDR3 DNA is TGCGCCAGCAGCTACCCGACAGAAAATGAGCAGTTCTTC. The chain couples TRBV5-1 to TRBJ2-1, with a tentative D call TRBD1 (5 bases). Trimming removed 3 bases at V and 7 bases at J, with 11 bases between. Germline-derived CDR1 and CDR2 are SGHRS and YFSETQ. The CDR3 is 13 residues long.

The CDR3 sequence is CSARDPTGRNTEAFF. The DNA of the CDR3 is TGCAGTGCTAGAGATCCCACAGGGAGAAACACTGAAGCTTTCTTT. V gene TRBV20-1 combines with J gene TRBJ1-1, with D possibly being TRBD1 (6 bases). V shed 0 bases and J shed 2 bases, with 13 bases lying between them. CDR3 size: 15 residues. Germline CDR1 DFQATT, CDR2 SNEGSKA (reference sequence).

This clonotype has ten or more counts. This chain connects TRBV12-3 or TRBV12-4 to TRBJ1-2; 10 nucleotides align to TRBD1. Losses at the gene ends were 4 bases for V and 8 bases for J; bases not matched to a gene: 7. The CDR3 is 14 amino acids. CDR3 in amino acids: CASSSRQGAGGYTF. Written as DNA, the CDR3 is TGTGCCAGCAGTTCCCGACAGGGGGCTGGAGGCTACACCTTC.

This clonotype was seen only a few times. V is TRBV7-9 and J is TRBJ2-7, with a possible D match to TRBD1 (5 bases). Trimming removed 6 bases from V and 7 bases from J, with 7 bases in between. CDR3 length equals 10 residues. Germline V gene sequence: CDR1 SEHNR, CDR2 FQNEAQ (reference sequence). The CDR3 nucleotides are TGTGCCAGCAGTGGGGCGGAGCAGTACTTC. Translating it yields CASSGAEQYF.

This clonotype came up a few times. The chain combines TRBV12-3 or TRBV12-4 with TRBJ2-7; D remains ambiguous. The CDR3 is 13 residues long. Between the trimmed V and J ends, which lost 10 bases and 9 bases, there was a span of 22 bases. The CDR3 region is CATFGPPFVVQYF. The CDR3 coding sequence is TGTGCCACATTCGGACCCCCGTTTGTGGTGCAGTACTTC.

CDR3 in amino acids: CASGNRGLTDTQYF. In DNA form, the CDR3 reads TGTGCCAGCGGAAACCGAGGACTCACAGATACGCAGTATTTT. This chain uses TRBV27 with TRBJ2-3; tentative D call: TRBD2 (5 bases). V was shortened by 8 bases and J by 2 bases, with 14 bases between the two germline ends. Germline CDR1 reads MNHEY; CDR2 reads SMNVEV (reference sequence). This CDR3 is 14 amino acids long.

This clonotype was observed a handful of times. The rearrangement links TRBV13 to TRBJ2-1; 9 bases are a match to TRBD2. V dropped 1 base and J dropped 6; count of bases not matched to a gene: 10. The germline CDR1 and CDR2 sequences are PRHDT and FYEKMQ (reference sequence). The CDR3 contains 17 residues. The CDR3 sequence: CASSLDDSGRPFNEQFF. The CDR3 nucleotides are TGTGCCAGCAGCTTAGATGATAGCGGGAGACCTTTCAATGAGCAGTTCTTC.

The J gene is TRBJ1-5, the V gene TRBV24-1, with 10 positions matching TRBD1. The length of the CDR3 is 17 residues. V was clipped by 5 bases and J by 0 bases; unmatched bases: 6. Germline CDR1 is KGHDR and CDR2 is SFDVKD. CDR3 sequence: CATSVGTGVHSNQPQHF. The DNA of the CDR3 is TGTGCCACCAGTGTTGGGACAGGGGTCCATAGCAATCAGCCCCAGCATTTT.

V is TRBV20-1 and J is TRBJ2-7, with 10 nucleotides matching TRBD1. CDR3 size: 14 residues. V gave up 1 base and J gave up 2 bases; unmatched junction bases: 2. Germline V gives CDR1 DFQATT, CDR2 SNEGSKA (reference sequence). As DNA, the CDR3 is TGCAGTGCTAGAGGGACAGGGGGGGCCTACGAGCAGTACTTC. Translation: CSARGTGGAYEQYF.

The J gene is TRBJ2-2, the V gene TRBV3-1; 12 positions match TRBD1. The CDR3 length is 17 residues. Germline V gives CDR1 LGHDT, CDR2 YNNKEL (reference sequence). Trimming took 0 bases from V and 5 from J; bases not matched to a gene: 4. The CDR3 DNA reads TGTGCCAGCAGCCAAGACTGGGACAGGGGGCGAACCGGGGAGCTGTTTTTT. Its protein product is CASSQDWDRGRTGELFF.

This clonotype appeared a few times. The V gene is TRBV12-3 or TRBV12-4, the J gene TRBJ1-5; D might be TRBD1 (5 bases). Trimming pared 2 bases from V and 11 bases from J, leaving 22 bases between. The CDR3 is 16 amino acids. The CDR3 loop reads CASSLLIGGGVVTQHF. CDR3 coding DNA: TGTGCCAGCAGTTTATTAATCGGGGGTGGGGTTGTAACCCAGCATTTT.

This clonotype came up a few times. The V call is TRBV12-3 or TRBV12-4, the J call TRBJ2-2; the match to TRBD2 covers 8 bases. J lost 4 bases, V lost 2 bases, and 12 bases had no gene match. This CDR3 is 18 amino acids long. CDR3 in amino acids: CASSLIPRAGGSTGELFF. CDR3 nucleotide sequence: TGTGCCAGCAGTTTAATCCCCCGCGCGGGGGGATCCACCGGGGAGCTGTTTTTT.

The CDR3 spells CSASSGQWEKLFF. The CDR3 DNA sequence: TGCAGTGCTAGTTCGGGGCAGTGGGAAAAACTGTTTTTT. The V gene is TRBV20-1, the J gene TRBJ1-4, with D possibly TRBD1 on 5 matching bases. Germline values: CDR1 DFQATT, CDR2 SNEGSKA (reference sequence). This CDR3 is 13 amino acids long. V was trimmed by 3 bases and J by 8 bases, leaving 13 bases between them.

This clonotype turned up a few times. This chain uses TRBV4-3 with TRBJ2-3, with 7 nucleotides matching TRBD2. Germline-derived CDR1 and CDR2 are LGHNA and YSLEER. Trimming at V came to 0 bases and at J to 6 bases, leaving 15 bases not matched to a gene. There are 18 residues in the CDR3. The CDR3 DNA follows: TGCGCCAGCAGCCAAGATTTGACTAGCATGGTATATCTGGATACGCAGTATTTT. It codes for CASSQDLTSMVYLDTQYF.

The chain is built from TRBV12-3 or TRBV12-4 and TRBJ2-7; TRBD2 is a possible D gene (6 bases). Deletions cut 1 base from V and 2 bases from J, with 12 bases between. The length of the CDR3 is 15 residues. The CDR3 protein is CASSLGRLEAYEQYF. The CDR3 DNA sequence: TGTGCCAGCAGTTTAGGGCGACTAGAGGCCTACGAGCAGTACTTC.